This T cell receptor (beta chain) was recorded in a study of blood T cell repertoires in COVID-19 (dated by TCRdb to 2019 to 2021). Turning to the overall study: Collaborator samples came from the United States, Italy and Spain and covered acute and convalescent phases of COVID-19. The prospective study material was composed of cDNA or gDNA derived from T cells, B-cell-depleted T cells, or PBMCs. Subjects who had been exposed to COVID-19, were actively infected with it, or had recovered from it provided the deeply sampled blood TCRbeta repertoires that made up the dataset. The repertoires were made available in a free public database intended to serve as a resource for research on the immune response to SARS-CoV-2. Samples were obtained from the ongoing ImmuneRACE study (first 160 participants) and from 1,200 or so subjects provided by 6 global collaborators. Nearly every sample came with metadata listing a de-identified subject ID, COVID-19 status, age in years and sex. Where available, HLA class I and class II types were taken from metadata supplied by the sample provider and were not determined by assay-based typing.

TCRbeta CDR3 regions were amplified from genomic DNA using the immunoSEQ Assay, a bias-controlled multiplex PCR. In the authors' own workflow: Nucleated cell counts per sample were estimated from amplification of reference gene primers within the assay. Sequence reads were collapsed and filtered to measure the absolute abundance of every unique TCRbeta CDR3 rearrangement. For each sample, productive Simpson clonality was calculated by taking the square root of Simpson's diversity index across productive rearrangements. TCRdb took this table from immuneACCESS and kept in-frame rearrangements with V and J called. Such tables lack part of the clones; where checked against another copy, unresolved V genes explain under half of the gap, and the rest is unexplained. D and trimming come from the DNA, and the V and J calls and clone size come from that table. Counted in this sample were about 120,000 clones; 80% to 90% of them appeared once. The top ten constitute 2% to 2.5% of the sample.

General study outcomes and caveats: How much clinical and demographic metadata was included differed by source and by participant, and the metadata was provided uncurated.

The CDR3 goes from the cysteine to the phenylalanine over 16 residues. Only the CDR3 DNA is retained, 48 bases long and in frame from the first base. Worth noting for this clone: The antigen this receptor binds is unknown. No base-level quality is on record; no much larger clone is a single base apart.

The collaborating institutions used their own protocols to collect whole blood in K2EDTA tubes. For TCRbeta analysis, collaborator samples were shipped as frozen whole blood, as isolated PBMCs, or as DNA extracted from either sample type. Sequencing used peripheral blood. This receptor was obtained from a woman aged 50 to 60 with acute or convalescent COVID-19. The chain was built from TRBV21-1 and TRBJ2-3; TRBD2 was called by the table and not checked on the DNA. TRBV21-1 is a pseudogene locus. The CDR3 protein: CASSPLGRGATDTQYF. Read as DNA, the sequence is TGTGCCAGCAGCCCTTTGGGGCGGGGGGCGACAGATACGCAGTATTTT.